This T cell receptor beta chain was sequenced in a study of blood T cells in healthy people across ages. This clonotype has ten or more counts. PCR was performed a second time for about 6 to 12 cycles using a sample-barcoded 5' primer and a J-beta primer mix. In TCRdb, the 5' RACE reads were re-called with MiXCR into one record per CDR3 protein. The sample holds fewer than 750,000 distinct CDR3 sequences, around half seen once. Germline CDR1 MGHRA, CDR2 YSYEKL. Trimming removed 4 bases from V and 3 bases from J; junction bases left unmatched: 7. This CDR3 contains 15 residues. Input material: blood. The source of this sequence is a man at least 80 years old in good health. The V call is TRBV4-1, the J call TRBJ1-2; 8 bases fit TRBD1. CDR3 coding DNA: TGCGCCAGCAGCCCTAGGACAGGGCTTGACTATGGCTACACCTTC. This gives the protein CASSPRTGLDYGYTF.